Below are 19 T cell receptor beta chains sequenced from a single sample in a study of Graves' ophthalmopathy and Graves' hyperthyroidism. Amplification of the TCR beta CDR3 regions used RNA transcripts (as template). HTBI primers were used in a first-round RT-PCR, which preceded a second-round multiplex PCR. TCRdb processed the multiplex PCR reads anew with MiXCR; each CDR3 protein has one entry. The repertoire holds about 740,000 distinct CDR3 sequences, approximately 40% seen once, with 44% in the top ten. Sequencing was carried out using peripheral blood. All receptors derive from an adult man with Graves' ophthalmopathy.

This clonotype was observed a few times. A junction boundary mismatches the germline segment, possibly from a read error. The chain joins TRBV6-5 to TRBJ2-5, with 10 bases aligning to TRBD2. This CDR3 has 15 residues. CDR1 MNHEY and CDR2 SVGAGI come from the germline V gene. The CDR3 region has the DNA TGTGCCAGCAGCTCGGGACTAGCGAGACAAGGGACCCAGTACTTC. Encoded protein: CASSSGLARQGTQYF.

This clonotype was seen only a few times. The V and J genes are TRBV7-9 and TRBJ2-7, with 8 bases matching TRBD1. J was trimmed by 3 bases and V by 5 bases; bases with no gene match: 12. There are 16 residues in the CDR3. Germline CDR1 reads SEHNR; CDR2 reads FQNEAQ (reference sequence). This CDR3 is CASSRPGTGNDYEQYF. DNA for the CDR3: TGTGCCAGCAGCAGACCCGGGACAGGAAACGACTACGAGCAGTACTTC.

This clonotype occurred many times. V gene TRBV24-1 combines with J gene TRBJ2-7; unclear D gene. Trimming took off 0 bases at V and 5 bases at J, with 7 bases between the two ends. The CDR3 is made up of 13 amino acids. Germline lookup yields CDR1 KGHDR and CDR2 SFDVKD. DNA for the CDR3: TGTGCCACCAGTGATTTGGACAATGACGAGCAGTACTTC. It translates to CATSDLDNDEQYF.

This clonotype has only a few counts. This rearrangement joins TRBV24-1 to TRBJ1-5; 11 bases are shared with TRBD1. V lost 4 bases, J lost 9 bases, and 7 bases stayed unmatched. Germline CDR1 reads KGHDR; CDR2 reads SFDVKD. The CDR3 totals 15 residues. For the CDR3, the DNA is TGTGCCACCAGTGACCCAGGGACAGGGGGGGGGCCCCAGCATTTT. It yields the protein CATSDPGTGGGPQHF.

V is TRBV20-1 and J is TRBJ2-5, with D possibly TRBD2 on 7 matching bases. Trimming removed 3 bases at V and 3 bases at J, with 14 bases between. The CDR3 covers 14 residues. Germline CDR1 DFQATT, CDR2 SNEGSKA (reference sequence). The CDR3 is CSARGGGIEETQYF. The CDR3 DNA sequence: TGCAGTGCTAGGGGGGGGGGCATTGAAGAGACCCAGTACTTC.

Of note for this clonotype: At one end the junction does not follow the germline gene, possibly because of a read error. J is TRBJ1-2 and V is TRBV10-2, with D possibly TRBD1 on 5 matching bases. CDR3 length equals 17 residues. The germline CDR1 and CDR2 sequences are WSHSY and SAAADI. CDR3 sequence (DNA): TGTGCCAGCAGCCAAACTTTTTTTGGGGCAGGGACTGATGGCTACACCTTC. Translation gives CASSQTFFGAGTDGYTF.

This clonotype was seen at least ten times. A read error may account for a junction end that differs from germline. This chain joins TRBV7-7 and TRBJ2-5; TRBD1 agrees at 8 bases. The CDR3 consists of 16 residues. Germline V lookup: CDR1 SSHAT, CDR2 FNYEAQ (reference sequence). The DNA of the CDR3 is TGTGCTAGCAGCCCCCGGACAGGGCACCGCCAAGAGACCCAGTACTTC. Amino acids: CASSPRTGHRQETQYF.

A remark on this clonotype: Since a much larger clone is just one base distant, this may be a read error. The J gene is TRBJ1-2, the V gene TRBV7-9; the match to TRBD1 covers 9 bases. This CDR3 is built from 14 residues. Losses at the gene ends were 4 bases for V and 6 bases for J; bases not matched to a gene: 6. Germline loops: CDR1 SEHNR, CDR2 FQNEAQ (reference sequence). The CDR3 sequence: CASSSLTGGNGYTF. The CDR3 DNA sequence: TGTGCCAGCAGCTCCTTGACAGGGGGGAATGGCTACACCTTC.

This clonotype occurred many times. J is TRBJ1-1 and V is TRBV20-1, with no clear D. Per germline, CDR1 DFQATT and CDR2 SNEGSKA (reference sequence). V was clipped by 1 base and J by 7 bases, with 13 bases between them. The CDR3 is 13 amino acids. The chain's CDR3 is CSARGPARDEAFF. The CDR3 DNA follows: TGCAGTGCTAGAGGTCCCGCGAGGGATGAAGCTTTCTTT.

CDR3 sequence (DNA): TGTGCCAGCAGCTTAGGCCTGGTGGGACAGGGAAACGAGCAGTACTTC. Encoded protein: CASSLGLVGQGNEQYF. This chain connects TRBV13 to TRBJ2-7; 9 bases fit TRBD1. J lost 5 bases, V lost 0 bases, and 8 bases had no gene match. Germline CDR1 and CDR2: PRHDT and FYEKMQ (reference sequence). The CDR3 consists of 16 residues.

This chain links TRBV14 with TRBJ1-6; D uncertain. Germline CDR1 is SGHDN and CDR2 is FVKESK. This CDR3 region has 17 residues. V lost 0 bases to trimming and J lost 4 bases, with 13 bases between them. CDR3 nucleotide sequence: TGTGCCAGCAGCCAAGATTCTTGGGTCGTGTATAATTCACCCCTCCACTTT. Translating it yields CASSQDSWVVYNSPLHF.

This rearrangement joins TRBV20-1 to TRBJ2-7; no firm D call. Deletions cut 0 bases from V and 7 bases from J, with 13 bases between. Germline V gene lookup returns CDR1 DFQATT and CDR2 SNEGSKA (reference sequence). This CDR3 comprises 13 residues. The CDR3: CSARDYVSAEQYF. The DNA for the CDR3 is TGCAGTGCTAGAGACTACGTATCGGCGGAGCAGTACTTC.

The V and J genes are TRBV5-1 and TRBJ1-2; the match to TRBD1 covers 9 bases. The germline CDR1 and CDR2 sequences are SGHRS and YFSETQ. The J segment lost 2 bases and the V segment lost 0 bases, leaving 5 bases of the junction unmatched. This CDR3 is built from 16 residues. The CDR3 reads CASSLDSDRGNYGYTF. CDR3 nucleotides: TGCGCCAGCAGCTTGGATTCAGACAGGGGGAACTATGGCTACACCTTC.

This clonotype was detected only a few times. V and J are TRBV19 and TRBJ2-6; D possibly matches TRBD1 or TRBD2 (5 bases each). The CDR3 extends over 18 amino acids. Trimming shortened V by 5 bases and J by 1 base, and 18 bases separated the two germline ends. Germline assignment: CDR1 LNHDA and CDR2 SQIVND (reference sequence). The CDR3, as DNA: TGTGCCAGTAGTTTTAAGGGACGGGGTGGATCTGGGGCCAACGTCCTGACTTTC. Its protein is CASSFKGRGGSGANVLTF.

The genes are TRBV7-9 and TRBJ2-5; TRBD2 aligns across 8 bases. This CDR3 spans 17 amino acids. Trimming took 7 bases from V and 5 from J; bases not matched to a gene: 18. CDR1 is SEHNR, CDR2 FQNEAQ, per germline (reference sequence). The CDR3, as DNA: TGTGCCAGCACCGACTACCCTGGCGGGGGGCCGAGGGAGACCCAGTACTTC. It codes for CASTDYPGGGPRETQYF. The whole variable domain, remainder taken from reference TRBV7-9 and TRBJ2-5, is DTGVSQNPRHKITKRGQNVTFRCDPISEHNRLYWYRQTLGQGPEFLTYFQNEAQLEKSRLLSDRFSAERPKGSFSTLEIQRTEQGDSAMYLCASTDYPGGGPRETQYFGPGTRLLVL.

In regard to this clonotype: A read error is likely, as this CDR3 ends without the conserved phenylalanine or tryptophan. The rearrangement uses TRBV25-1 and TRBJ2-7, with D possibly matching TRBD1 (5 bases). There are 12 residues in the CDR3. CDR1 and CDR2 from the germline V gene are MGHDK and SYGVNS. Trimming removed 3 bases at V and 8 bases at J, with 11 bases between. The DNA of the CDR3 is TGTGCCAGCAGTGATAGGACAAGCCAGCAGTACTTG. Protein product: CASSDRTSQQYL.

This clonotype appeared many times. V gene TRBV15 combines with J gene TRBJ2-5; the D is unclear. The CDR3 contains 14 residues. Germline V lookup: CDR1 LNHNV, CDR2 YYDKDF (reference sequence). The V end was cut by 0 bases, the J end by 5 bases, with 10 bases between. The CDR3 region is CATSRDSGVETQYF. CDR3 DNA sequence: TGTGCCACCAGCAGAGATAGTGGGGTGGAGACCCAGTACTTC.

The V gene is TRBV29-1, the J gene TRBJ2-5; D perhaps matches TRBD1 (6 bases). V was trimmed by 6 bases and J by 1 base, leaving 12 bases between them. The CDR3 totals 13 residues. CDR1 SQVTM and CDR2 ANQGSEA come from the germline V gene. The CDR3 here is CSVSTGSQETQYF. CDR3 nucleotides: TGCAGCGTGTCGACAGGTTCCCAAGAGACCCAGTACTTC.

The chain uses TRBV14 and TRBJ2-5; no clear D. The CDR3 contains 14 residues. Per the germline V gene, CDR1 is SGHDN and CDR2 is FVKESK. Trimming pared 5 bases from V and 5 bases from J, leaving 15 bases between. This CDR3 reads CASSDPLRGETQYF. The CDR3 coding sequence is TGTGCCAGCAGCGACCCCCTTAGAGGCGAGACCCAGTACTTC.